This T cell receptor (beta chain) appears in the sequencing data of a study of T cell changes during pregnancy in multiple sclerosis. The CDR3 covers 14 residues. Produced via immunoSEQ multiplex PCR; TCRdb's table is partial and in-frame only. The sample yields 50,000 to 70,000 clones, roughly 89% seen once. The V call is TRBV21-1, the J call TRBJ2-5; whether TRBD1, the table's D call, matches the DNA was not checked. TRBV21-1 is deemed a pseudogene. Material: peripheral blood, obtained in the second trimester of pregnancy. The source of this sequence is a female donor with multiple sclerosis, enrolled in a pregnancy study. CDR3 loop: CASSKAGQNGTQYF. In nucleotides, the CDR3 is TGTGCCAGCAGCAAAGCGGGACAGAACGGGACCCAGTACTTC.